What follows are 16 T cell receptor beta chains derived from one specimen sequenced in a study of Ad26.COV2.S vaccination and SARS-CoV-2 variants. Only in-frame clones appear in the TCRdb table, and some are missing; sequencing was by immunoSEQ multiplex PCR. Of 300,000 to 350,000 clones listed, 90% are singletons. Treatment given: about 20 received Ad26.COV2.S at low or high dose, single or two shots; 5 received placebo; per-sample allocation not given. The samples were gathered on day 63 after the first injection of vaccine or placebo. Sample: peripheral blood, taken in a trial of Ad26.COV2.S vaccine versus placebo. All receptors come from a person between 18 and 59 years old who received the Ad26.COV2.S COVID-19 vaccine or a placebo.

The V and J genes are TRBV28 and TRBJ1-4, with 10 positions matching TRBD1. The CDR3 runs to 19 residues. V shed 2 bases, J shed 0 bases, and the junction held 9 bases outside the gene matches. Germline assignment: CDR1 MDHEN and CDR2 SYDVKM. The CDR3 here is CASSLRTGTGVPTNEKLFF. CDR3 nucleotide sequence: TGTGCCAGCAGTTTACGGACCGGGACAGGGGTTCCAACTAATGAAAAACTGTTTTTT.

The V gene is TRBV7-9, the J gene TRBJ1-2; TRBD1 is a possible D gene (5 bases). Germline lookup yields CDR1 SEHNR and CDR2 FQNEAQ (reference sequence). The V gene lost 5 bases and the J gene lost 0 bases, with 13 bases spanning the gap. The CDR3 has 15 residues. The CDR3 sequence is CASSHAGGANYGYTF. The CDR3 nucleotides are TGTGCCAGCAGCCACGCGGGGGGTGCTAACTATGGCTACACCTTC.

This clone was found once. The rearrangement links TRBV27 to TRBJ1-2; a possible D gene is TRBD1 (5 bases). From germline, CDR1 is MNHEY and CDR2 SMNVEV (reference sequence). This CDR3 is 13 amino acids long. Deletions cut 1 base from V and 8 bases from J, with 11 bases between. The CDR3 sequence is CASSLWGEGGYTF. The DNA of the CDR3 is TGTGCCAGCAGTTTATGGGGGGAGGGAGGCTACACCTTC.

The chain carries TRBV3-1 (or the pseudogene TRBV3-2) and TRBJ1-1; D uncertain. V lost 2 bases and J lost 4, with 5 bases in between. The CDR3 spans 12 residues. Per the germline V gene, CDR1 is LGHDT and CDR2 is YNNKEL (reference sequence). This CDR3 is CASSQSGTEAFF. The CDR3 bases are TGTGCCAGCAGCCAATCGGGCACTGAAGCTTTCTTT.

The V gene is TRBV7-9, the J gene TRBJ2-7; 8 nucleotides line up with TRBD2. Germline loops: CDR1 SEHNR, CDR2 FQNEAQ (reference sequence). The CDR3 spans 14 residues. The ends lost 4 bases at V and 2 bases at J; junction bases unmatched: 4. The CDR3 loop is CASSSTGGAYEQYF. The CDR3 coding sequence is TGTGCCAGCAGCTCCACCGGGGGGGCCTACGAGCAGTACTTC.

The chain is built from TRBV4-3 and TRBJ2-1, with 13 bases matching TRBD2. J was trimmed by 7 bases and V by 4 bases; bases with no gene match: 10. In germline, CDR1 is LGHNA, CDR2 YSLEER. The CDR3 loop spans 17 amino acids. The CDR3 DNA follows: TGCGCCAGCAGCCCTAATATACTAGCGGGGGGGCAAAATGAGCAGTTCTTC. Translated: CASSPNILAGGQNEQFF.

The chain links TRBV7-3 to TRBJ2-3; 7 nucleotides agree with TRBD1. V lost 6 bases, J lost 3 bases, and 3 bases stayed unmatched. CDR1 and CDR2 from the germline V gene are SGHTA and FQGTGA. This CDR3 is built from 13 residues. The CDR3 sequence: CASRQTGTDTQYF. For the CDR3, the DNA is TGTGCCAGCAGGCAGACAGGGACAGATACGCAGTATTTT. Full variable domain (rest looked up from reference TRBV7-3 and TRBJ2-3): GAGVSQTPSNKVTEKGKYVELRCDPISGHTALYWYRQSLGQGPEFLIYFQGTGAADDSGLPNDRFFAVRPEGSVSTLKIQRTERGDSAVYLCASRQTGTDTQYFGPGTRLTVL.

This chain joins TRBV11-3 and TRBJ2-2; TRBD2 matches 9 bases. This CDR3 spans 17 amino acids. Trimming at V came to 5 bases and at J to 4 bases, leaving 11 bases not matched to a gene. Germline CDR1 SGHNT, CDR2 YENEEA. CDR3 in amino acids: CASSPIAGVEGTGELFF. The DNA for the CDR3 is TGTGCCAGCAGCCCCATAGCGGGAGTAGAGGGCACCGGGGAGCTGTTTTTT.

The gene calls are TRBV14 and TRBJ1-2; D unclear. Trimming took 4 bases from V and 2 from J, leaving 14 bases between them. The CDR3 is 15 residues long. CDR1 SGHDN and CDR2 FVKESK come from the germline V gene. The CDR3 spells CASSLAGTKNYGYTF. As DNA, the CDR3 is TGTGCCAGCAGCCTCGCGGGCACCAAAAACTATGGCTACACCTTC. The complete variable domain, with remaining parts taken from reference TRBV14 and TRBJ1-2, reads EAGVTQFPSHSVIEKGQTVTLRCDPISGHDNLYWYRRVMGKEIKFLLHFVKESKQDESGMPNNRFLAERTGGTYSTLKVQPAELEDSGVYFCASSLAGTKNYGYTFGSGTRLTVV.

This chain joins TRBV4-3 and TRBJ2-5; no firm D call. Trimming stripped 1 base from V and 1 base from J, with 7 bases between. This CDR3 is 14 amino acids long. Germline CDR1 LGHNA, CDR2 YSLEER. CDR3 residues: CASSQAHFQETQYF. The CDR3 DNA is TGCGCCAGCAGCCAAGCGCACTTCCAAGAGACCCAGTACTTC.

V usage is TRBV2 and J usage is TRBJ2-3, with D possibly being TRBD2 (6 bases). The CDR3 covers 17 residues. V dropped 5 bases and J dropped 4 bases, with 22 bases sitting between them. Germline assignment: CDR1 SNHLY and CDR2 FYNNEI. The CDR3 sequence is CASSSPGLEEGSDTQYF. CDR3 nucleotide sequence: TGTGCCAGCAGTTCCCCGGGACTCGAAGAGGGGTCAGATACGCAGTATTTT. Full variable domain (remainder filled in from reference TRBV2 and TRBJ2-3): EPEVTQTPSHQVTQMGQEVILRCVPISNHLYFYWYRQILGQKVEFLVSFYNNEISEKSEIFDDQFSVERPDGSNFTLKIRSTKLEDSAMYFCASSSPGLEEGSDTQYFGPGTRLTVL.

The chain recombines TRBV7-8 with TRBJ2-5, with D possibly called TRBD1 or TRBD2 (6 bases each). V shed 5 bases and J shed 4 bases, with 20 bases lying between them. Looked up from germline, CDR1 is SGHVS and CDR2 is FQNEAQ. This CDR3 has 16 amino acids. In DNA form, the CDR3 reads TGTGCCAGCAGCCGAAAAGGGGGGATATTGGCAGAGACCCAGTACTTC. It is translated as CASSRKGGILAETQYF.

The chain links TRBV2 to TRBJ1-4, with TRBD1 matching 8 bases. The trim removed 3 bases at V and 0 bases at J, leaving 12 bases unmatched. This CDR3 spans 19 amino acids. The germline V gene encodes CDR1 SNHLY and CDR2 FYNNEI. DNA for the CDR3: TGTGCCAGCAGTGAGATTTGGGGACAGGAATTGGCAACTAATGAAAAACTGTTTTTT. Protein sequence: CASSEIWGQELATNEKLFF.

This chain connects TRBV7-2 to TRBJ1-2, with 8 positions matching TRBD1. The CDR3 is made up of 14 amino acids. V was pared by 6 bases and J by 4 bases, with 7 bases of the junction left unmatched. Germline values: CDR1 SGHTA, CDR2 FQGNSA. CDR3 residues: CASRPGGGTYGYTF. The CDR3 region has the DNA TGTGCCAGCAGACCAGGGGGCGGGACCTATGGCTACACCTTC.

The V and J genes are TRBV7-8 and TRBJ2-7; D is possibly TRBD2 (6 bases). Trimming pared 5 bases from V and 4 bases from J, leaving 18 bases between. Germline assignment: CDR1 SGHVS and CDR2 FQNEAQ. There are 15 residues in the CDR3. This CDR3 is CASSPARDSWYEQYF. DNA of the CDR3: TGTGCCAGCAGCCCAGCTAGGGACTCCTGGTACGAGCAGTACTTC.

This chain connects TRBV4-2 to TRBJ1-2, with D perhaps matching TRBD1 (6 bases). V was trimmed by 7 bases and J by 5 bases, leaving 17 bases between them. CDR3 length equals 14 residues. Germline CDR1 LGHNA, CDR2 YNFKEQ. In DNA, the CDR3 is TGTGCCAGCACAGCTACGGACAGTCTGTATGGCTACACCTTC. This codes for CASTATDSLYGYTF.